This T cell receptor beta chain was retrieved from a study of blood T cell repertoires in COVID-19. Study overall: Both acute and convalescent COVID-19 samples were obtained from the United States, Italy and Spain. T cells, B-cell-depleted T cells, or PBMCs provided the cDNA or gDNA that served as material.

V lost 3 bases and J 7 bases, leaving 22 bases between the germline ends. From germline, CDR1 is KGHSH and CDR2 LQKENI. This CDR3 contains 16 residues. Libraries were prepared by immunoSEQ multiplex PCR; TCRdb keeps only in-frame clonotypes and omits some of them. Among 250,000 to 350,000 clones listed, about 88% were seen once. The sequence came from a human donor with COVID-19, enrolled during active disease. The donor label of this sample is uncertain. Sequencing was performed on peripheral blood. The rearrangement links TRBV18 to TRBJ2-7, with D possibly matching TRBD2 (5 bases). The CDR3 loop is CASSPGRTGPLGEQYF. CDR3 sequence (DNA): TGTGCCAGCTCACCGGGCCGGACTGGGCCTTTGGGGGAGCAGTACTTC.